These T cell receptor beta chains were read from a single sample in a study of blood T cell repertoires in COVID-19. The method was immunoSEQ multiplex PCR; TCRdb's version includes in-frame clones alone and lacks a portion of them. The profile covers more than 300,000 clones, with roughly 86% appearing a single time and under 2% taken by the ten largest. The sample was peripheral blood. These receptors were taken from a woman between 50 and 59 years old with acute or convalescent COVID-19. The conserved cysteine and the conserved F or W are not part of the CDR3 here. D genes are given only for firm matches. A clone size is listed for some rows: how often the clone was seen (once, few, many), or a class if it is expanded.

d_gene: TRBD1; v_gene: TRBV3-1/TRBV3-2; j_gene: TRBJ1-2; abundance: once; CDR3aa: ASRPDREDRYT
d_gene: -; v_gene: TRBV28; j_gene: TRBJ1-5; abundance: -; CDR3aa: ASSTVGWQPQH
d_gene: TRBD2; v_gene: TRBV5-4; j_gene: TRBJ2-7; abundance: -; CDR3aa: ASTTSGRAYEQY
d_gene: -; v_gene: TRBV19; j_gene: TRBJ1-2; abundance: -; CDR3aa: ASSMGQDYGYT
d_gene: TRBD2; v_gene: TRBV5-4; j_gene: TRBJ2-3; abundance: -; CDR3aa: ASSLGGLATDTQY
d_gene: TRBD1; v_gene: TRBV29-1; j_gene: TRBJ1-1; abundance: -; CDR3aa: SVFDRANTEAF
d_gene: -; v_gene: TRBV19; j_gene: TRBJ1-1; abundance: -; CDR3aa: ASRNRESSAEAF
d_gene: TRBD1; v_gene: TRBV6-5; j_gene: TRBJ1-5; abundance: -; CDR3aa: ASRPLGQANQPQH
d_gene: -; v_gene: TRBV4-1; j_gene: TRBJ1-1; abundance: -; CDR3aa: ASSQVAASGNTEAF
d_gene: -; v_gene: TRBV9; j_gene: TRBJ2-7; abundance: -; CDR3aa: ASSAEPGQRYEQY
d_gene: TRBD1; v_gene: TRBV6-6; j_gene: TRBJ2-1; abundance: -; CDR3aa: ASSYTGTGHNNEQF
d_gene: TRBD1; v_gene: TRBV4-1; j_gene: TRBJ1-2; abundance: -; CDR3aa: ASSQGTGGRRDYGYT
d_gene: TRBD1; v_gene: TRBV5-6; j_gene: TRBJ1-5; abundance: -; CDR3aa: ASSLEGAGNQPQH
d_gene: TRBD1; v_gene: TRBV4-1; j_gene: TRBJ1-1; abundance: -; CDR3aa: ASSRLDRELTEAF
d_gene: TRBD1; v_gene: TRBV28; j_gene: TRBJ2-3; abundance: many; CDR3aa: ASSRQGAPATDTQY
d_gene: -; v_gene: TRBV6-5; j_gene: TRBJ2-7; abundance: -; CDR3aa: ASTDSNYEQY
d_gene: TRBD1; v_gene: TRBV4-2; j_gene: TRBJ1-2; abundance: -; CDR3aa: ASSPVTGTGRFRGYGYT